The T cell receptor beta chain described here comes from a study of Ad26.COV2.S vaccination and SARS-CoV-2 variants. Treatment: roughly 20 received Ad26.COV2.S at low or high dose, single or two shots; roughly five received placebo; per-sample allocation not given. Material that was analyzed had been drawn on day 63 after the first vaccine or placebo injection. Aged 18-55 years, donor was enrolled in Boston in 2020. An Ad26 vector expressing Wuhan-strain SARS-CoV-2 spike served as the vaccine. This clone was recorded once. Germline V gives CDR1 LNHDA, CDR2 SQIVND (reference sequence). V lost 5 bases and J lost 4, with 14 bases in between. The CDR3 is 14 amino acids. Profiled with immunoSEQ multiplex PCR; TCRdb holds only in-frame clones, not every one. The table lists 430,000 or so clones, around 90% of them singletons.

Sequencing used peripheral blood, obtained in a trial of Ad26.COV2.S vaccine versus placebo. The receptor was isolated from a person between 18 and 65 years old who received the Ad26.COV2.S COVID-19 vaccine or a placebo. The J gene is TRBJ1-2, the V gene TRBV19, with D tentatively TRBD1 (6 bases). The CDR3 nucleotides are TGTGCCAGTAGTCGACAGGTTACCCCCTATGGCTACACCTTC. Its protein product is CASSRQVTPYGYTF.